This T cell receptor beta chain was observed in a study of immune characterization of retroperitoneal liposarcoma. MiXCR, run by TCRdb on the PCR reads, gives a single entry per CDR3 protein. The data show fewer than 25,000 distinct CDR3 sequences, 37% seen once. This clonotype was observed once. The CDR3 spans 14 residues. V was cut by 6 bases and J by 8 bases, with 16 bases left in between. Germline values: CDR1 MDHEN, CDR2 SYDVKM. The sequencing input was blood. This chain connects TRBV28 to TRBJ2-2; D ambiguous. The TCR originated in a male donor with retroperitoneal liposarcoma. DNA for the CDR3: TGTGCCAGCAGCCTCGGACCATTCCCGGGGGAGCTGTTTTTT. This sequence encodes CASSLGPFPGELFF.